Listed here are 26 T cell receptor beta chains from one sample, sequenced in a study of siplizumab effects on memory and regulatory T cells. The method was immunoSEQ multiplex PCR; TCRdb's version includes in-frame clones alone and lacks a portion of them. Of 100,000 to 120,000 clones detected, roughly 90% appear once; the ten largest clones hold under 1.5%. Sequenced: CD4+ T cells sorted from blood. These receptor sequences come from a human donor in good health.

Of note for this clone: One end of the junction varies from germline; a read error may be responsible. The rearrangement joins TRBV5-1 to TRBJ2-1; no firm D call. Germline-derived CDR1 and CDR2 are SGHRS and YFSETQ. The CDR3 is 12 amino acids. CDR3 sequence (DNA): TGCGCCAGCAGCTTGGGTGGTGAGGTGCGGATCTTC. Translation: CASSLGGEVRIF.

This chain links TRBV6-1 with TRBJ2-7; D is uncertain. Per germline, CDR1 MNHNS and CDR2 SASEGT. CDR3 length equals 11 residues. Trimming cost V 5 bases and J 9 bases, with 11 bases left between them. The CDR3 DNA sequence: TGTGCCAGCAGTACCCGCTTTGGGCAGTACTTC. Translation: CASSTRFGQYF.

The CDR3 DNA is TGTGCCATCAGTGGGACAGGGAACACCGGGGAGCTGTTTTTT. Translating it yields CAISGTGNTGELFF. The chain is built from TRBV10-3 and TRBJ2-2; 7 bases line up with TRBD1. V lost 4 bases, J lost 1 base, and 0 bases stayed unmatched. Looked up from germline, CDR1 is ENHRY and CDR2 is SYGVKD. This CDR3 is 14 amino acids long.

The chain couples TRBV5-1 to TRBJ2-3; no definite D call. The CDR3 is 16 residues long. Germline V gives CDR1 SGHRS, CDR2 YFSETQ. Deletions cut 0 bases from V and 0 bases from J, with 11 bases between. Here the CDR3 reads CASSLGILGSTDTQYF. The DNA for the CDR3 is TGCGCCAGCAGCTTGGGGATCCTGGGGAGCACAGATACGCAGTATTTT.

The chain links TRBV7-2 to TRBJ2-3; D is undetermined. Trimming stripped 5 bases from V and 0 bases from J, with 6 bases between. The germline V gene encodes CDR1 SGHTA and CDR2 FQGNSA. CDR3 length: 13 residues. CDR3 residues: CASSQSSTDTQYF. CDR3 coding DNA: TGTGCCAGCAGCCAGTCTAGCACAGATACGCAGTATTTT.

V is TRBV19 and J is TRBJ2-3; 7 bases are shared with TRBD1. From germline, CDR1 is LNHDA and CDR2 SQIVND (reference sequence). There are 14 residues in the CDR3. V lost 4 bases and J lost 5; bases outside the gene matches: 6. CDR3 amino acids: CASSNRQGLDTQYF. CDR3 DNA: TGTGCCAGTAGTAACAGACAGGGTCTAGATACGCAGTATTTT.

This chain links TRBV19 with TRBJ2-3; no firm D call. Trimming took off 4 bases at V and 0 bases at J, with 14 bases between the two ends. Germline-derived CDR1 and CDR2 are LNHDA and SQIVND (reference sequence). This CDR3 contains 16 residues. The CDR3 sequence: CASSTPRRRSTDTQYF. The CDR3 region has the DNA TGTGCCAGTAGTACCCCGCGCAGGAGAAGCACAGATACGCAGTATTTT.

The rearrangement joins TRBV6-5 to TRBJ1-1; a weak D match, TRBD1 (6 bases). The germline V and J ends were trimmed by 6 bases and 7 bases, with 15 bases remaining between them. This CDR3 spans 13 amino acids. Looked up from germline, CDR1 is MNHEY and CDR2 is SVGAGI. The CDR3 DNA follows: TGTGCCAGCAGACGCCGGGGGCAGAGTGAAGCTTTCTTT. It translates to CASRRRGQSEAFF.

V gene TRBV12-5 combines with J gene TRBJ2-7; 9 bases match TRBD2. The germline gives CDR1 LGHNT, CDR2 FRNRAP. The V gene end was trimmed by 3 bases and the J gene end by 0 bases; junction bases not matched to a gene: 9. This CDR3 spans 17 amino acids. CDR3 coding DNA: TGTGCTAGTGGTTTTGAAAGACTAGCGGATAGCTCCTACGAGCAGTACTTC. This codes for CASGFERLADSSYEQYF.

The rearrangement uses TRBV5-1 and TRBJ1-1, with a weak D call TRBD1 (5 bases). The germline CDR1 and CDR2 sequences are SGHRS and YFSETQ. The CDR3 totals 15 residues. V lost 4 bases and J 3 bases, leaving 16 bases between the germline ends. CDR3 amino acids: CASSRNPRADTEAFF. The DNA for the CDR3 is TGCGCCAGCAGCCGAAATCCCAGGGCAGACACTGAAGCTTTCTTT. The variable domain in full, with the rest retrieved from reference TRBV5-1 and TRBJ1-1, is KAGVTQTPRYLIKTRGQQVTLSCSPISGHRSVSWYQQTPGQGLQFLFEYFSETQRNKGNFPGRFSGRQFSNSRSEMNVSTLELGDSALYLCASSRNPRADTEAFFGQGTRLTVV.

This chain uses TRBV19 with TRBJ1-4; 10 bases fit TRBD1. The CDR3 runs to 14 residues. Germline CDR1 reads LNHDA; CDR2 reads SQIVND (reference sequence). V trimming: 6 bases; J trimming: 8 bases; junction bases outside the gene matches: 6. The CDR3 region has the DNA TGTGCCAGTAGCCCCGGGACAGGGGCGGAAAAACTGTTTTTT. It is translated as CASSPGTGAEKLFF.

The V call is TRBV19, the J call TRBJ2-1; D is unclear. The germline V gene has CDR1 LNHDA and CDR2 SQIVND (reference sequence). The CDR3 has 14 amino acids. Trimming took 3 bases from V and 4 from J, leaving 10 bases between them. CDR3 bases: TGTGCCAGTAGTATGCACTTAAGTTACAATGAGCAGTTCTTC. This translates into CASSMHLSYNEQFF.

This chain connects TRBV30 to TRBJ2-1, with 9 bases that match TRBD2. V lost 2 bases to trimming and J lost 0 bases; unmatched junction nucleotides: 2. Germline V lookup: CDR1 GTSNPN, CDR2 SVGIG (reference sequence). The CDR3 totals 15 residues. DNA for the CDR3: TGTGCCTGGAGTAAGACTAGCGGCTCCTACAATGAGCAGTTCTTC. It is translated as CAWSKTSGSYNEQFF.

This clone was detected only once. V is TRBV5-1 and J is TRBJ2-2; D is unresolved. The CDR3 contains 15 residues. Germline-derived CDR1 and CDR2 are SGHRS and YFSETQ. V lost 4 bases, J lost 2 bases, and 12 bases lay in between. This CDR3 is CASSLGSSNTGELFF. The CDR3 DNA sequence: TGCGCCAGCAGCCTCGGCAGTTCTAACACCGGGGAGCTGTTTTTT.

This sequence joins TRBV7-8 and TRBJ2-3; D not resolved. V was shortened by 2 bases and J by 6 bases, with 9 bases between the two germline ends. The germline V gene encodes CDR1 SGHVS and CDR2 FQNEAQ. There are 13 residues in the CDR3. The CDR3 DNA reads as TGTGCCAGCAGCTTATCCCGCATGGATACGCAGTATTTT. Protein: CASSLSRMDTQYF.

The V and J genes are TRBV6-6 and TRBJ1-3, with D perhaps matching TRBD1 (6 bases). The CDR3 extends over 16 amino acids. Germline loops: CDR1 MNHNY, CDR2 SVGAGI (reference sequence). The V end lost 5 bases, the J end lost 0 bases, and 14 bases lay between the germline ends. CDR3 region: CASSQLQGSSGNTIYF. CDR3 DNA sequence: TGTGCCAGCAGTCAGCTACAGGGATCCTCTGGAAACACCATATATTTT.

The CDR3: CASSTGPPSGGYTF. The DNA for the CDR3 is TGTGCCAGCAGTACCGGCCCTCCCTCGGGTGGCTACACCTTC. The chain carries TRBV6-1 and TRBJ1-2; D is undetermined. V dropped 5 bases and J dropped 7 bases, with 17 bases sitting between them. Germline assignment: CDR1 MNHNS and CDR2 SASEGT. This CDR3 region has 14 residues.

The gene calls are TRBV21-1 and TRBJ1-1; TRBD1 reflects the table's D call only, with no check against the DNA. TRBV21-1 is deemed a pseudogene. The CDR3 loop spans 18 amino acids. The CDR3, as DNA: TGTGCCAGCAGCATCTGCCGGGACAGATTTCCGATGAACACTGAAGCTTTCTTT. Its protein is CASSICRDRFPMNTEAFF.

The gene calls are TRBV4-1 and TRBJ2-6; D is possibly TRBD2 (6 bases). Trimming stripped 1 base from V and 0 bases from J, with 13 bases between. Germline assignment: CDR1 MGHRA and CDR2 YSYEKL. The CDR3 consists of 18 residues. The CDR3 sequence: CASSQVGTPNSGANVLTF. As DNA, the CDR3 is TGCGCCAGCAGCCAAGTTGGGACTCCTAACTCTGGGGCCAACGTCCTGACTTTC.

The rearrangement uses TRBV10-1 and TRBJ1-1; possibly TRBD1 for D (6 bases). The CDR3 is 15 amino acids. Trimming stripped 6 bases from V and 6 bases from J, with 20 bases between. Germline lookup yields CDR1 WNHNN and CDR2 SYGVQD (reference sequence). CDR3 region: CASSWGQGRRSEAFF. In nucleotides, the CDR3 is TGCGCCAGCAGCTGGGGTCAGGGGCGAAGGTCTGAAGCTTTCTTT.

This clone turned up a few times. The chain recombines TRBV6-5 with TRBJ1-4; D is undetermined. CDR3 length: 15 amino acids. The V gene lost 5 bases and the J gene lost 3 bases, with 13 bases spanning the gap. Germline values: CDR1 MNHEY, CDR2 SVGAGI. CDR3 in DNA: TGTGCCAGCAGTCCTTGGACGGCCGCTAATGAAAAACTGTTTTTT. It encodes CASSPWTAANEKLFF.

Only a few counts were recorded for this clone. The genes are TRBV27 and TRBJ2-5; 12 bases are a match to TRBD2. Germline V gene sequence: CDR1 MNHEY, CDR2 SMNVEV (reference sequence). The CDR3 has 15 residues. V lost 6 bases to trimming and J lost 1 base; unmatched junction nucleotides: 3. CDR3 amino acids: CASRMTSGSQETQYF. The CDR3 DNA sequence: TGTGCCAGCAGGATGACTAGCGGGAGCCAAGAGACCCAGTACTTC.

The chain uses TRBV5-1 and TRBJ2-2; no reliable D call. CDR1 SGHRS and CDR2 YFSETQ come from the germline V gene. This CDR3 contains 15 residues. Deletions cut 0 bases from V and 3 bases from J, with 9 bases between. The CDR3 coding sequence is TGCGCCAGCAGCTTGGAGGGAAGGGACACCGGGGAGCTGTTTTTT. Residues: CASSLEGRDTGELFF.

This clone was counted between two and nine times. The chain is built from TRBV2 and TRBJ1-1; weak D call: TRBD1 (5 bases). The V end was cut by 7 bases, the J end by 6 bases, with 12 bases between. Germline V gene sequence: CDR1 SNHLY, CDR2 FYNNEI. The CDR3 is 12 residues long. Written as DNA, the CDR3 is TGTGCCAGCACCAGGGTAATCCCTGAAGCTTTCTTT. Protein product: CASTRVIPEAFF.

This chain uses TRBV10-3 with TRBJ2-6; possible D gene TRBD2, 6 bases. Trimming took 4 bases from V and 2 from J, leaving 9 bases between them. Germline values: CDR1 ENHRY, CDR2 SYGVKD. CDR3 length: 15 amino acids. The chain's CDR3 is CAISGAGTGANVLTF. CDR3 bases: TGTGCCATCAGTGGTGCGGGAACTGGGGCCAACGTCCTGACTTTC.

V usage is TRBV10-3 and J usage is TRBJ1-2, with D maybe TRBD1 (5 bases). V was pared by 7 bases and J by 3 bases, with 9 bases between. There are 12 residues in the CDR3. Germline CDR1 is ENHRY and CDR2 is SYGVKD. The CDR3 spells CAIKAGDYGYTF. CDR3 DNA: TGTGCCATCAAGGCGGGGGACTATGGCTACACCTTC.